A single sample gave rise to the 18 T cell receptor beta chains below, sequenced in a study of T cell changes during pregnancy in multiple sclerosis. Using immunoSEQ multiplex PCR, the repertoire was profiled, and TCRdb retains in-frame clones only, with some absent. The data contain roughly 80,000 clones, roughly 93% of them singletons. The sequences come from peripheral blood, collected in the second trimester of pregnancy. The receptors stem from a female donor with multiple sclerosis, enrolled in a pregnancy study.

Here the CDR3 DNA reads TGCGCCAGCAAAGTAGTGGACAGATCCTACGAGCAGTACTTC. It encodes CASKVVDRSYEQYF. V is TRBV5-1 and J is TRBJ2-7, with D maybe TRBD1 (6 bases). The CDR3 totals 14 residues. CDR1 SGHRS and CDR2 YFSETQ come from the germline V gene. V lost 6 bases and J lost 1, with 14 bases in between.

The chain has TRBV30 and TRBJ2-3; TRBD2 agrees at 7 bases. Unmatched junction bases numbered 10, after V lost 8 bases and J lost 5 bases. Germline values: CDR1 GTSNPN, CDR2 SVGIG (reference sequence). The CDR3 runs 13 residues. CDR3 region: CAERRGGEDTQYF. DNA of the CDR3: TGTGCCGAACGGAGGGGAGGGGAAGATACGCAGTATTTT.

The chain carries TRBV5-6 and TRBJ1-2; possibly TRBD1 for D (5 bases). The CDR3 runs to 15 residues. V lost 4 bases and J 4 bases, leaving 17 bases between the germline ends. The germline gives CDR1 SGHDT, CDR2 YYEEEE. CDR3 region: CASSRLQEIRYGYTF. DNA for the CDR3: TGTGCCAGCAGCCGTCTACAGGAGATTCGCTATGGCTACACCTTC.

The chain links TRBV9 to TRBJ1-1, with 8 bases that match TRBD1. The CDR3 runs to 15 residues. CDR1 is SGDLS and CDR2 is YYNGEE in the germline V gene. Trimming took 3 bases from V and 0 from J; bases not matched to a gene: 4. This chain's CDR3 is CASSAGTGMNTEAFF. Written as DNA, the CDR3 is TGTGCCAGCAGCGCTGGGACAGGAATGAACACTGAAGCTTTCTTT.

The chain couples TRBV6-5 to TRBJ2-3, with a tentative D call TRBD1 (6 bases). V was clipped by 1 base and J by 5 bases, with 13 bases between them. In germline, CDR1 is MNHEY, CDR2 SVGAGI. The CDR3 runs to 15 residues. CDR3 in DNA: TGTGCCAGCAGTTACTACACAGGGTTTGGAGATACGCAGTATTTT. Translation gives CASSYYTGFGDTQYF.

The chain uses TRBV27 and TRBJ1-2; 11 nucleotides match TRBD1. V lost 5 bases, J lost 1 base, and 12 bases stayed unmatched. Per the germline V gene, CDR1 is MNHEY and CDR2 is SMNVEV (reference sequence). The CDR3 is made up of 18 amino acids. DNA of the CDR3: TGTGCCAGCAGTCATCTTAGGACAGGGGGCGGGAATAACTATGGCTACACCTTC. This sequence encodes CASSHLRTGGGNNYGYTF.

Concerning this clone: A much more abundant neighbour one base away suggests this may be a read error. The J gene is TRBJ1-1, the V gene TRBV6-1; the D is unclear. The V and J ends lost 2 bases and 1 base respectively, with 5 bases between them. Germline CDR1 reads MNHNS; CDR2 reads SASEGT. This CDR3 comprises 13 residues. The CDR3 coding sequence is TGTGCCAGCAGTGAACAGGCGAACACTGAAGCTTTCTTT. Translation gives CASSEQANTEAFF.

V usage is TRBV6-1 and J usage is TRBJ2-3; 9 positions agree with TRBD1. The length of the CDR3 is 15 residues. Germline V lookup: CDR1 MNHNS, CDR2 SASEGT. With V trimmed by 3 bases and J by 1 base, 2 bases remained unmatched. This CDR3 is CASSDRDRGTDTQYF. In DNA form, the CDR3 reads TGTGCCAGCAGTGACCGGGACAGGGGCACAGATACGCAGTATTTT.

In this sample, this clone turned up once. This sequence joins TRBV13 and TRBJ1-3; 7 bases fit TRBD1. Trimming cost V 4 bases and J 4 bases; bases outside gene matches: 10. The CDR3 has 16 amino acids. The germline gives CDR1 PRHDT, CDR2 FYEKMQ (reference sequence). In DNA form, the CDR3 reads TGTGCCAGCAGCTCGTACCACCGGGACAGAGGAAACACCATATATTTT. Residues: CASSSYHRDRGNTIYF. Combining the CDR3 with reference TRBV13 and TRBJ1-3 gives the whole variable domain AAGVIQSPRHLIKEKRETATLKCYPIPRHDTVYWYQQGPGQDPQFLISFYEKMQSDKGSIPDRFSAQQFSDYHSELNMSSLELGDSALYFCASSSYHRDRGNTIYFGEGSWLTVV.

The rearrangement links TRBV15 to TRBJ1-1, with D possibly matching TRBD1 (5 bases). The CDR3 is made up of 14 amino acids. CDR1 is LNHNV and CDR2 is YYDKDF in the germline V gene (reference sequence). V shed 0 bases and J shed 4 bases, with 9 bases lying between them. This chain's CDR3 is CATSRDGGTTEAFF. DNA of the CDR3: TGTGCCACCAGCAGAGATGGGGGGACCACTGAAGCTTTCTTT.

The V gene is TRBV5-4, the J gene TRBJ2-5; 13 bases match TRBD2. CDR3 length: 16 residues. J gave up 1 base and V 4 bases, and 4 bases lay outside the gene matches. Per the germline V gene, CDR1 is SGHNT and CDR2 is YYREEE (reference sequence). The DNA for the CDR3 is TGTGCCAGCAGCCCTGGGACTAGCGGGGTCCAAGAGACCCAGTACTTC. Translated: CASSPGTSGVQETQYF. The complete variable domain, with remaining parts taken from reference TRBV5-4 and TRBJ2-5, reads ETGVTQSPTHLIKTRGQQVTLRCSSQSGHNTVSWYQQALGQGPQFIFQYYREEENGRGNFPPRFSGLQFPNYSSELNVNALELDDSALYLCASSPGTSGVQETQYFGPGTRLLVL.

The chain joins TRBV5-8 to TRBJ2-7; 8 positions agree with TRBD2. Per the germline V gene, CDR1 is SGHTS and CDR2 is YDEGEE. The length of the CDR3 is 16 residues. V lost 2 bases and J lost 3; bases outside the gene matches: 10. In DNA, the CDR3 is TGTGCCAGCAGCTTAAATTCGGGAGGGAAATTCTACGAGCAGTACTTC. It translates to CASSLNSGGKFYEQYF.

This sequence joins TRBV14 and TRBJ2-7; D may be TRBD1 (5 bases). This CDR3 is built from 13 residues. V lost 8 bases and J lost 2, with 13 bases in between. Germline loops: CDR1 SGHDN, CDR2 FVKESK. The CDR3 sequence: CASQSGHTYEQYF. CDR3 sequence (DNA): TGTGCCAGCCAATCCGGACATACCTACGAGCAGTACTTC.

CDR3: CASSDALVETQYF. The CDR3 bases are TGCGCCAGTTCCGATGCTCTAGTGGAGACCCAGTACTTC. The V call is TRBV10-2, the J call TRBJ2-5; D call uncertain. Per germline, CDR1 WSHSY and CDR2 SAAADI. The CDR3 is 13 residues long. Trimming shortened V by 9 bases and J by 5 bases, and 16 bases separated the two germline ends.

The chain combines TRBV2 with TRBJ2-3; 14 nucleotides align to TRBD2. V lost 2 bases to trimming and J lost 3 bases; unmatched junction nucleotides: 10. The CDR3 extends over 19 amino acids. Germline-derived CDR1 and CDR2 are SNHLY and FYNNEI. As DNA, the CDR3 is TGTGCCAGCAGTGAAAGACTAGCGGGGGGGCCAGGGATGACAGATACGCAGTATTTT. It is translated as CASSERLAGGPGMTDTQYF.

This chain connects TRBV9 to TRBJ2-7; 7 bases line up with TRBD2. The junction had 2 bases not matched to a gene; V was cut back by 0 bases and J by 2 bases. CDR3 length: 14 amino acids. Germline CDR1 is SGDLS and CDR2 is YYNGEE. CDR3 sequence reads: CASSVDLAAYEQYF. Here the CDR3 DNA reads TGTGCCAGCAGCGTAGATCTAGCGGCCTACGAGCAGTACTTC.

The gene calls are TRBV7-6 and TRBJ1-1; no clear D. This CDR3 has 13 amino acids. Germline V lookup: CDR1 SGHVS, CDR2 FNYEAQ. Trimming removed 5 bases at V and 1 base at J, with 8 bases between. CDR3 nucleotides: TGTGCCAGCAGCCCCCTAAAGAACACTGAAGCTTTCTTT. This translates into CASSPLKNTEAFF. The whole variable domain, remainder taken from reference TRBV7-6 and TRBJ1-1, is GAGVSQSPRYKVTKRGQDVALRCDPISGHVSLYWYRQALGQGPEFLTYFNYEAQQDKSGLPNDRFSAERPEGSISTLTIQRTEQRDSAMYRCASSPLKNTEAFFGQGTRLTVV.

The chain uses TRBV2 and TRBJ2-1, with 9 bases matching TRBD2. The CDR3 contains 17 residues. Germline V gene lookup returns CDR1 SNHLY and CDR2 FYNNEI. The junction had 14 bases not matched to a gene; V was cut back by 4 bases and J by 7 bases. The CDR3 nucleotides are TGTGCCAGCAGTGGAGGCGGGAGGGGACCCAGGTGGAATGAGCAGTTCTTC. Protein: CASSGGGRGPRWNEQFF.